At least ten counts were recorded for the clone carrying this TCR beta chain. There were TCR beta CDR3 regions amplified from RNA transcripts. Initially, a first-round RT-PCR of the TCR CDR3 employed the HTBI primer set. In TCRdb, the multiplex PCR reads were re-called with MiXCR into one record per CDR3 protein. The table includes a few hundred thousand distinct CDR3 sequences, around 46% detected once. Germline V lookup: CDR1 SGHTA, CDR2 FQGNSA. CDR3 length: 16 amino acids. V was pared by 5 bases and J by 4 bases, with 11 bases of the junction left unmatched. The sample comes from a study of T cells in Graves' hyperthyroidism and ophthalmopathy. Recently diagnosed hyperthyroidism of less than 2 months' duration affected patients aged 18 to 65. Diagnoses were established using clinical symptoms, serum thyroxine and TRAb, thyroid ultrasound and orbital computed tomography.

The V and J genes are TRBV7-2 and TRBJ2-5; 9 bases are shared with TRBD1. This sequence was found in a woman aged 18-29 years with Graves' hyperthyroidism. Sequenced sample: peripheral blood or thyroid tissue (not recorded which). The DNA of the CDR3 is TGTGCCAGCAGCCACTCCGGGACAGGGATTTCAGAGACCCAGTACTTC. Its translation is CASSHSGTGISETQYF.